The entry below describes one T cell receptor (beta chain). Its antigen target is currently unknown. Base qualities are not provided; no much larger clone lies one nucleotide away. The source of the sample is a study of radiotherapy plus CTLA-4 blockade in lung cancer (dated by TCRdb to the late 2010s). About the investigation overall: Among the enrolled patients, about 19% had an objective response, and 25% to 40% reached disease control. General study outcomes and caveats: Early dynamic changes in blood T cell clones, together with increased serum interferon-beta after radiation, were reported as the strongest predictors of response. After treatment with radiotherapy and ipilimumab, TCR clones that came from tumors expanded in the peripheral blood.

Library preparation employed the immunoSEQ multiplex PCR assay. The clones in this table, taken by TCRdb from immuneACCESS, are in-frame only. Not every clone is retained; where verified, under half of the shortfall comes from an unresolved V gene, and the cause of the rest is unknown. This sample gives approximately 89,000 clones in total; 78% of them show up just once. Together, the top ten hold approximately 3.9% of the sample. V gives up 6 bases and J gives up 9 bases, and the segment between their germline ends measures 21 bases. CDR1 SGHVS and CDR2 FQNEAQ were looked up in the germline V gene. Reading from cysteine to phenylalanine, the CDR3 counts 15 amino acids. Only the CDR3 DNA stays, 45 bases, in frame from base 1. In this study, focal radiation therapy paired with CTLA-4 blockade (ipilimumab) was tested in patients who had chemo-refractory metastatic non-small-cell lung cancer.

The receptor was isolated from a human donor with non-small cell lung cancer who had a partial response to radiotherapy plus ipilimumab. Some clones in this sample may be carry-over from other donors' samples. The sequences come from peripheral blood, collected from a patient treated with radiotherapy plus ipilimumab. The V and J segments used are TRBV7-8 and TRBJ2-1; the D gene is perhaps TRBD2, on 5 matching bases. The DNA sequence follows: TGTGCCAGCAGTCCTTATCGGGTGTCTACTAGTGAGCAGTTCTTC. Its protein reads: CASSPYRVSTSEQFF.